These 29 T cell receptor beta chains originate from one sample sequenced in a study of CD8 T cells in Susac syndrome. RNA in amounts of roughly 0.5 to 1 ug was reverse transcribed with random hexamers. Each CDR3 protein gets one entry after TCRdb re-called the immunoSEQ multiplex PCR reads with MiXCR. This table holds around 130,000 distinct CDR3 sequences, 94% found once. Sequencing was performed on CD4+ T cells from PBMCs. The receptors here all came from a human donor in good health.

This clonotype was seen only a few times. CDR3 in amino acids: CASSPTDQETQYF. The CDR3 region has the DNA TGCGCCAGCAGCCCTACGGACCAAGAGACCCAGTACTTC. The rearrangement joins TRBV5-1 to TRBJ2-5; D is uncertain. Germline CDR1 SGHRS, CDR2 YFSETQ. The CDR3 is made up of 13 amino acids. V was shortened by 4 bases and J by 0 bases, with 7 bases between the two germline ends.

This clonotype occurred a few times. This chain joins TRBV7-2 and TRBJ2-7, with 7 bases lining up with TRBD2. V gave up 5 bases and J gave up 5 bases; unmatched junction bases: 9. Germline V lookup: CDR1 SGHTA, CDR2 FQGNSA. The CDR3 is made up of 14 amino acids. The DNA for the CDR3 is TGTGCCAGCAGCCCCCTGGGAGGGCGCCACGAGCAGTACTTC. Translating it yields CASSPLGGRHEQYF.

The rearrangement joins TRBV6-6 to TRBJ2-5; maybe TRBD1 (5 bases). This CDR3 is built from 14 residues. The V gene lost 2 bases and the J gene lost 2 bases, with 9 bases spanning the gap. CDR1 and CDR2 from the germline V gene are MNHNY and SVGAGI (reference sequence). CDR3 sequence reads: CASSYGDSQETQYF. The DNA of the CDR3 is TGTGCCAGCAGTTACGGCGACAGTCAAGAGACCCAGTACTTC.

The CDR3 here is CASREGSQISPLHF. The CDR3 bases are TGTGCCAGCAGGGAGGGGTCCCAAATTTCACCCCTCCACTTT. This sequence joins TRBV6-2 or TRBV6-3 and TRBJ1-6, with D possibly TRBD1 on 5 matching bases. V was cut by 6 bases and J by 9 bases, with 15 bases left in between. Germline values: CDR1 MNHEY, CDR2 SVGEGT. The CDR3 consists of 14 residues.

This sequence joins TRBV11-1 and TRBJ2-2; D might be TRBD1 (5 bases). Germline CDR1 reads SGHAT; CDR2 reads FQDESV (reference sequence). This CDR3 has 14 residues. V lost 10 bases and J lost 3, with 15 bases in between. CDR3 region: CATAGDRHTGELFF. The CDR3 region has the DNA TGTGCCACTGCAGGCGACAGACACACCGGGGAGCTGTTTTTT.

The J gene is TRBJ2-1, the V gene TRBV29-1, with 7 bases matching TRBD2. Germline-derived CDR1 and CDR2 are SQVTM and ANQGSEA. The CDR3 spans 15 residues. The trim removed 4 bases at V and 0 bases at J, leaving 6 bases unmatched. This chain's CDR3 is CSVARETGSYNEQFF. CDR3 bases: TGCAGCGTTGCGCGGGAGACTGGCTCCTACAATGAGCAGTTCTTC.

The chain combines TRBV12-3 or TRBV12-4 with TRBJ1-1; possible D gene TRBD1, 6 bases. The V gene lost 7 bases and the J gene lost 0 bases, with 12 bases spanning the gap. The CDR3 contains 14 residues. The CDR3 reads CASTPQGLNTEAFF. DNA of the CDR3: TGTGCCAGCACCCCTCAGGGGCTGAACACTGAAGCTTTCTTT.

V and J are TRBV6-5 and TRBJ1-2; TRBD1 matches at 7 bases. The germline CDR1 and CDR2 sequences are MNHEY and SVGAGI. J gave up 3 bases and V 4 bases, and 2 bases lay outside the gene matches. The CDR3 has 13 residues. The CDR3 bases are TGTGCCAGCAGTTTCGGACAGGACTATGGCTACACCTTC. This translates into CASSFGQDYGYTF.

This chain connects TRBV7-2 to TRBJ2-1; a weak D match, TRBD1 (6 bases). The CDR3 runs 15 residues. Germline-derived CDR1 and CDR2 are SGHTA and FQGNSA. Trimming cost V 1 base and J 7 bases, with 14 bases left between them. The DNA of the CDR3 is TGTGCCAGCAGCTTAGGGCAGGGGAGTATGAATGAGCAGTTCTTC. The encoded protein is CASSLGQGSMNEQFF.

This clonotype was seen just once. The V gene is TRBV19, the J gene TRBJ1-1, with D uncertain. Germline V gene lookup returns CDR1 LNHDA and CDR2 SQIVND (reference sequence). V shed 3 bases and J shed 3 bases, with 11 bases lying between them. This CDR3 comprises 14 residues. The DNA for the CDR3 is TGTGCCAGTAGTATTGCGTTTCGGGACACTGAAGCTTTCTTT. This codes for CASSIAFRDTEAFF.

This rearrangement joins TRBV5-1 to TRBJ2-1; 8 bases agree with TRBD2. This CDR3 has 16 residues. The junction had 4 bases not matched to a gene; V was cut back by 2 bases and J by 0 bases. The germline gives CDR1 SGHRS, CDR2 YFSETQ. This CDR3 is CASSFSGDSSYNEQFF. The CDR3 DNA reads as TGCGCCAGCAGCTTTAGCGGGGATAGCTCCTACAATGAGCAGTTCTTC.

This chain uses TRBV3-1 with TRBJ2-1; 9 nucleotides match TRBD1. V lost 2 bases to trimming and J lost 8 bases; unmatched junction nucleotides: 4. This CDR3 is 14 amino acids long. Looked up from germline, CDR1 is LGHDT and CDR2 is YNNKEL (reference sequence). In DNA, the CDR3 is TGTGCCAGCAGCCAATTGGACAGGGGCCATGAGCAGTTCTTC. It is translated as CASSQLDRGHEQFF.

The rearrangement joins TRBV7-9 to TRBJ2-3, with D unclear. The CDR3 contains 15 residues. Trimming left V 5 bases short and J 3 bases short, with 15 bases between. In germline, CDR1 is SEHNR, CDR2 FQNEAQ (reference sequence). The CDR3 region has the DNA TGTGCCAGCAGCAGCCATGCGTCTGGGACAGATACGCAGTATTTT. It specifies CASSSHASGTDTQYF.

The chain is built from TRBV18 and TRBJ1-1; TRBD1 matches 8 bases. V lost 3 bases to trimming and J lost 3 bases; unmatched junction nucleotides: 6. The CDR3 is made up of 15 amino acids. CDR1 and CDR2 (germline): KGHSH, LQKENI. The DNA of the CDR3 is TGTGCCAGCTCACCGGACCAGGGGGCGTACACTGAAGCTTTCTTT. This translates into CASSPDQGAYTEAFF.

The rearrangement uses TRBV4-3 and TRBJ2-1; maybe TRBD2 (6 bases). Germline V gene lookup returns CDR1 LGHNA and CDR2 YSLEER. CDR3 length: 14 amino acids. The V end lost 0 bases, the J end lost 8 bases, and 11 bases lay between the germline ends. The CDR3 reads CASSQDPWGDEQFF. CDR3 bases: TGCGCCAGCAGCCAAGACCCGTGGGGGGATGAGCAGTTCTTC.

This rearrangement joins TRBV25-1 to TRBJ1-1; 12 bases fit TRBD1. The CDR3 extends over 14 amino acids. The ends lost 8 bases at V and 1 base at J; junction bases unmatched: 2. Germline assignment: CDR1 MGHDK and CDR2 SYGVNS. This chain's CDR3 is CASGGQGANTEAFF. The DNA for the CDR3 is TGTGCCAGCGGGGGACAGGGGGCGAACACTGAAGCTTTCTTT.

The V call is TRBV10-3, the J call TRBJ2-7; the match to TRBD2 covers 13 bases. The CDR3 spans 15 residues. The V and J ends lost 4 bases and 4 bases, in that order; junction bases with no gene match: 4. Germline CDR1 ENHRY, CDR2 SYGVKD. Here the CDR3 DNA reads TGTGCCATCAGTGGGGGGACTAGCGGGATTTACGAGCAGTACTTC. Its protein product is CAISGGTSGIYEQYF.

The chain recombines TRBV29-1 with TRBJ2-1, with 14 bases aligning to TRBD2. Germline CDR1 reads SQVTM; CDR2 reads ANQGSEA. V lost 7 bases to trimming and J lost 8 bases; unmatched junction nucleotides: 7. The CDR3 totals 14 residues. The CDR3 loop is CSAGGLAGVDEQFF. The CDR3 bases are TGCAGCGCGGGGGGACTAGCGGGAGTAGATGAGCAGTTCTTC.

The rearrangement uses TRBV4-1 and TRBJ1-5; D is possibly TRBD1 (5 bases). This CDR3 region has 14 residues. Per the germline V gene, CDR1 is MGHRA and CDR2 is YSYEKL. V lost 4 bases to trimming and J lost 3 bases, with 10 bases between them. The CDR3 loop is CASSLDIDNQPQHF. CDR3 nucleotides: TGCGCCAGCAGCCTGGACATAGACAATCAGCCCCAGCATTTT.

This clonotype has only one observation. The genes are TRBV5-6 and TRBJ1-2; 7 nucleotides line up with TRBD1. Losses at the gene ends were 3 bases for V and 3 bases for J; bases not matched to a gene: 8. The CDR3 loop spans 15 amino acids. Per the germline V gene, CDR1 is SGHDT and CDR2 is YYEEEE. DNA of the CDR3: TGTGCCAGCAGCTACGGTTGGACAGGAGACTATGGCTACACCTTC. Encoded protein: CASSYGWTGDYGYTF.

This chain uses TRBV5-1 with TRBJ1-5, with D perhaps matching TRBD1 (5 bases). In germline, CDR1 is SGHRS, CDR2 YFSETQ. The V and J ends lost 5 bases and 0 bases respectively, with 18 bases between them. The CDR3 runs to 17 residues. The CDR3: CASRAGDGQVSNQPQHF. The CDR3 coding sequence is TGCGCCAGCAGGGCCGGGGACGGACAAGTTAGCAATCAGCCCCAGCATTTT.

The gene calls are TRBV28 and TRBJ2-2; D not certain. V was pared by 5 bases and J by 3 bases, with 16 bases between. Germline CDR1 reads MDHEN; CDR2 reads SYDVKM. This CDR3 has 16 amino acids. The DNA for the CDR3 is TGTGCCAGCAGTATTCTAACCCACTGGTACACCGGGGAGCTGTTTTTT. This gives the protein CASSILTHWYTGELFF.

The chain links TRBV20-1 to TRBJ1-1; weak D call: TRBD1 (5 bases). The CDR3 is made up of 14 amino acids. Germline-derived CDR1 and CDR2 are DFQATT and SNEGSKA (reference sequence). Trimming stripped 5 bases from V and 2 bases from J, with 15 bases between. The CDR3 sequence is CSAPGDYGNTEAFF. DNA for the CDR3: TGCAGTGCTCCCGGGGACTACGGTAACACTGAAGCTTTCTTT.

The V gene is TRBV12-3 or TRBV12-4, the J gene TRBJ2-3, with 7 bases aligning to TRBD1. This CDR3 spans 14 amino acids. Germline trimming cut 5 bases from V and 10 bases from J; bases unmatched to any gene: 12. The CDR3 DNA reads as TGTGCCAGCAGTCCGGACAGGCCGAATGGGGCGCAGTATTTT. This encodes CASSPDRPNGAQYF.

The chain combines TRBV20-1 with TRBJ2-1, with TRBD2 matching over 8 bases. CDR1 is DFQATT and CDR2 is SNEGSKA in the germline V gene (reference sequence). The CDR3 is made up of 14 amino acids. The J segment lost 7 bases and the V segment lost 5 bases, leaving 10 bases of the junction unmatched. The chain's CDR3 is CSALSGSPGNEQFF. The DNA for the CDR3 is TGCAGTGCTCTCAGCGGGAGCCCCGGGAATGAGCAGTTCTTC.

The chain couples TRBV20-1 to TRBJ2-5; 7 bases fit TRBD2. This CDR3 has 14 residues. From germline, CDR1 is DFQATT and CDR2 SNEGSKA (reference sequence). V gave up 6 bases and J gave up 6 bases; unmatched junction bases: 13. In DNA, the CDR3 is TGCAGTGCATTTAAAAGCGGGACTACCCAGACCCAGTACTTC. Translated, it gives CSAFKSGTTQTQYF.

The chain recombines TRBV27 with TRBJ2-1, with 9 bases identical to TRBD2. This CDR3 is built from 14 residues. Losses at the gene ends were 6 bases for V and 9 bases for J; bases not matched to a gene: 9. CDR1 MNHEY and CDR2 SMNVEV come from the germline V gene (reference sequence). CDR3: CASSSSAGGGEQFF. DNA of the CDR3: TGTGCCAGCAGCTCGTCGGCGGGAGGGGGTGAGCAGTTCTTC.

The V call is TRBV14, the J call TRBJ2-5, with a tentative D call TRBD1 (6 bases). In germline, CDR1 is SGHDN, CDR2 FVKESK. Deletions cut 2 bases from V and 4 bases from J, with 11 bases between. The CDR3 length is 14 residues. The CDR3 spells CASSQRVRGETQYF. CDR3 in DNA: TGTGCCAGCAGCCAACGAGTCAGGGGAGAGACCCAGTACTTC.

This chain links TRBV7-3 with TRBJ2-3; no firm D call. Germline lookup yields CDR1 SGHTA and CDR2 FQGTGA. Trimming cost V 3 bases and J 2 bases, with 3 bases left between them. The CDR3 has 12 residues. This CDR3 is CASSFFTDTQYF. DNA for the CDR3: TGTGCCAGCAGCTTTTTCACAGATACGCAGTATTTT.